This T cell receptor beta chain was recovered during a study of blood T cells in healthy people across ages (dated by TCRdb to 2013 to 2016). Concerning the study at large: In model experiments, roughly one uniquely barcoded TCR beta cDNA molecule per two T cells was captured by template switching. Age-related changes in TCR beta repertoire diversity were measured in the study by deep sequencing normalized with unique cDNA molecular identifiers. To avoid experimental bias, donors of different ages were spread randomly across the sequencing lanes. Two additional independent replicas of 1 million unique cDNA reads from the same blood draw were analyzed for two donors (one aged 18 to 30 and one aged 80 or older). Four age groups were formed from the donors: young (average approximately 16 years), middle-aged (around 41), aged (roughly 58) and long-lived (roughly 81). Overall study results and their limits: Estimates of total diversity based on one million sequenced T cells were considered lower bounds and underestimates. Conclusive comparison of naive and antigen-experienced compartments was prevented by the profiling of bulk unsorted PBMCs. Compared with the aged group, the long-lived group had more naive CD4+ T cells, fewer expanded clones and increased TCR diversity, a pattern suggesting age selection. Because the CMV infection status of the donors was unknown, age-related changes in expanded clonotypes may potentially have been confounded. Observed TCR beta diversity correlated strongly with the percentage of naive T cells measured by flow cytometry. Observed TCR beta diversity per million T cells fell roughly linearly with age, and a significant reduction was already apparent by age roughly 40.

The method was 5' RACE. Instrument used: Illumina HiSeq 2500. A second roughly 7 to 11 cycle PCR used a sample-barcoded 5' primer and a J-beta primer mix. A unique molecular identifier was introduced onto each TCR beta cDNA molecule by a template-switch 5' adaptor carrying 12 random nucleotides. Each sample yielded at least 2.5 million CDR3-containing paired-end reads. The Mint cDNA synthesis kit, primed by a TRBC-specific oligonucleotide, was used to synthesize first-strand cDNA from all RNA. After uracil-DNA glycosylase treatment, a first 18-cycle PCR used universal primers M1SS and BC2_uni_R on all cDNA. Per the authors' processing: Each sample was normalized by randomly selecting 1 million high-quality reads, each carrying a distinct molecular identifier. Reads with shared molecular identifiers were discarded instead of being binned into consensus sequences. MiTCR, run with a Q25 quality threshold and the strictest error-elimination algorithm, handled CDR3 identification, clonotype clustering and error correction. A nonparametric unseen species model with Euler transformation was used to estimate a lower bound on total TCR beta diversity. TCRdb reprocessed the public reads (quality trimming at Q25 with fastp, clone calling with MiXCR) and kept in-frame beta chains. Here each entry gathers all rows of one CDR3 protein and keeps the most common genes and DNA. None of the V and J calls come from the authors' own analysis; TCRdb made them. The sample yields some 1.5 million distinct CDR3 sequences; about 45% were counted once. Approximately 4.1% of the sample belongs to the ten largest clones.

This clonotype was counted between two and nine times. This clone's antigen is unknown. No much larger clone exists at a distance of one base, and base qualities are not known. Compared with germline, V lacks 4 bases and J lacks 3 bases; bases without a gene match: 8. CDR1 DFQATT and CDR2 SNEGSKA were looked up in the germline V gene (reference sequence). From cysteine to phenylalanine, the CDR3 is 14 amino acids long. Just CDR3 DNA is preserved here, 42 bases in frame from base 1. The 39 donors, aged about 6 to 90 years, were systemically healthy Caucasian individuals from Russia. Each donor gave about 9.8 milliliters of peripheral blood, drawn into EDTA-treated Vacutainer tubes. Ficoll-Paque density-gradient centrifugation was used to isolate PBMCs, with at least 6.5 million per sample. Total RNA, at least 5 micrograms per sample, was extracted from PBMCs with Trizol reagent. The percentages of naive CD45RAhigh/CD27high T cells were determined by flow cytometry on a PBMC aliquot from every donor.

The material sequenced was blood. The source of this sequence is a woman between 18 and 30 years old in good health. The V gene is TRBV20-1 and the J gene is TRBJ2-5, with 7 bases in between that match TRBD1. The DNA reads as follows: TGCAGTGCTAATGACCAGGGGGTCAAAGAGACCCAGTACTTC. It is translated as CSANDQGVKETQYF.